Listed below are T cell receptor beta chains from one sample, sequenced in a study of shared clonotypes between healthy human individuals. TCRdb's table, derived via immunoSEQ multiplex PCR, lists solely in-frame clones and lacks some. The sample shows 1,400,000 or so clones, around 98.5% of them seen only once. Input material: naive CD4+ T cells sorted from blood. The receptors here all came from a young man in good health. The CDR3 runs from the conserved cysteine through the conserved F or W. D genes are given only for firm matches. The listing skips clone size in some rows; elsewhere it reads once, few, many or a size class.

j_call | clone_size | d_call | v_call | cdr3_aa | cdr3_nt
TRBJ1-4 | NA | TRBD1 | TRBV5-1 | CASSTRQGEKLFF | TGCGCCAGCAGCACCCGACAGGGCGAAAAACTGTTTTTT
TRBJ2-5 | NA | TRBD2 | TRBV6-5 | CASRRLAGVQETQYF | TGTGCCAGCAGACGACTAGCGGGAGTTCAAGAGACCCAGTACTTC
TRBJ2-5 | NA | TRBD2 | TRBV10-3 | CAISEPGGVQETQYF | TGTGCCATCAGTGAGCCGGGGGGGGTACAAGAGACCCAGTACTTC
TRBJ2-1 | NA | NA | TRBV9 | CASSVGLGSQWNEQFF | TGTGCCAGCAGCGTAGGCCTAGGCAGCCAGTGGAATGAGCAGTTCTTC
TRBJ1-5 | NA | NA | TRBV2 | CASSGRTVSNQPQHF | TGTGCCAGCAGCGGTCGGACAGTTAGCAATCAGCCCCAGCATTTT
TRBJ1-2 | NA | NA | TRBV30 | CAWTAAGQGIGGYTF | TGTGCCTGGACCGCCGCCGGGCAGGGGATAGGTGGCTACACCTTC
TRBJ2-1 | NA | TRBD2 | TRBV11-1 | CASRAKLAGVGEQFF | TGTGCCAGCAGGGCTAAACTAGCGGGAGTCGGTGAGCAGTTCTTC
TRBJ2-7 | NA | NA | TRBV10-3 | CAISGVGYEQYF | TGTGCCATCAGTGGGGTGGGCTACGAGCAGTACTTC
TRBJ1-1 | once | NA | TRBV29-1 | CSVEPRLNTEAFF | TGCAGCGTTGAGCCAAGACTGAACACTGAAGCTTTCTTT
TRBJ2-3 | NA | TRBD2 | TRBV10-1 | CASRRTSREADTQYF | TGCGCCAGCAGGAGGACTAGCAGGGAGGCAGATACGCAGTATTTT
TRBJ2-5 | NA | TRBD1 | TRBV6-1 | CASSEGQGQETQYF | TGTGCCAGCAGTGAAGGACAGGGGCAAGAGACCCAGTACTTC
TRBJ2-7 | NA | TRBD1 | TRBV6-5 | CASSRTGGGYEQYF | TGTGCCAGCAGTCGCACAGGGGGCGGGTACGAGCAGTACTTC
TRBJ2-7 | NA | NA | TRBV4-1 | CASSHPSLRPYEQYF | TGCGCCAGCAGCCATCCCAGCCTCCGACCCTACGAGCAGTACTTC
TRBJ2-2 | NA | NA | TRBV9 | CASSTRLVSQAGELFF | TGTGCCAGCAGCACGCGACTAGTTTCACAGGCCGGGGAGCTGTTTTTT
TRBJ1-5 | NA | NA | TRBV12-2 | CASRPRNQPQHF | TGTGCAAGTCGCCCGAGGAATCAGCCCCAGCATTTT
TRBJ2-5 | once | TRBD2 | TRBV11-3 | CASSLGWTLAGAQETQYF | TGTGCCAGCAGCTTAGGGTGGACACTAGCGGGGGCACAAGAGACCCAGTACTTC
TRBJ2-3 | NA | NA | TRBV18 | CASQGSLASTDTQYF | TGTGCCAGCCAAGGGAGTCTAGCAAGTACAGATACGCAGTATTTT
TRBJ1-2 | NA | TRBD1 | TRBV10-3 | CAISEDRGDGYTF | TGTGCCATCAGTGAGGACAGGGGAGATGGCTACACCTTC
TRBJ1-3 | NA | NA | TRBV29-1 | CSGISRGNTIYF | TGCAGCGGTATTTCCAGAGGAAACACCATATATTTT
TRBJ2-1 | once | NA | TRBV19 | CASSVNSGEYNEQFF | TGTGCCAGTAGTGTTAACTCTGGGGAATACAATGAGCAGTTCTTC
TRBJ2-7 | NA | TRBD1 | TRBV15 | CATSVPGQGGRYEQYF | TGTGCCACCAGCGTGCCGGGACAGGGGGGCAGGTACGAGCAGTACTTC
TRBJ2-1 | NA | NA | TRBV28 | CASTGVNEQFF | TGTGCCAGCACAGGGGTGAATGAGCAGTTCTTC
TRBJ1-5 | NA | TRBD1 | TRBV6-6 | CASRLTGGNQPQHF | TGTGCCAGCCGTCTAACAGGGGGCAATCAGCCCCAGCATTTT
TRBJ2-1 | NA | TRBD2 | TRBV5-1 | CASSLRTSGSLNSYNEQFF | TGCGCCAGCAGCCTTCGGACTAGCGGGAGTTTAAACTCCTACAATGAGCAGTTCTTC
TRBJ2-1 | NA | NA | TRBV28 | CASRETGARYYNEQFF | TGTGCCAGCAGGGAGACAGGCGCCCGGTATTACAATGAGCAGTTCTTC
TRBJ1-4 | NA | NA | TRBV6-5 | CASRPPRAGAKLFF | TGTGCCAGCAGGCCCCCTCGGGCGGGGGCAAAACTGTTTTTT
TRBJ2-1 | NA | TRBD1 | TRBV5-8 | CASSLVSGGYNEQFF | TGTGCCAGCAGCTTGGTGTCAGGGGGCTACAATGAGCAGTTCTTC
TRBJ2-3 | NA | TRBD2 | TRBV7-8 | CASSRGPLAASTDTQYF | TGTGCCAGCAGCCGAGGCCCCCTAGCGGCTAGCACAGATACGCAGTATTTT
TRBJ1-5 | NA | NA | TRBV10-3 | CAISVSQDRVQPQHF | TGTGCCATCAGTGTAAGTCAGGATCGGGTTCAGCCCCAGCATTTT
TRBJ1-5 | once | NA | TRBV27 | CASSSSRGGPQHF | TGTGCCAGCAGTTCCTCTAGGGGGGGGCCCCAGCATTTT
TRBJ2-7 | NA | TRBD1 | TRBV15 | CATSLQTGSAYEQYF | TGTGCCACCAGCTTACAGACAGGGAGTGCCTACGAGCAGTACTTC
TRBJ1-5 | NA | NA | TRBV29-1 | CSVGEGGSNQPQHF | TGCAGCGTCGGGGAGGGGGGTAGCAATCAGCCCCAGCATTTT
TRBJ2-7 | NA | NA | TRBV10-1 | CASSGAGAYEQYF | TGCGCCAGCAGTGGGGCAGGGGCCTACGAGCAGTACTTC
TRBJ2-7 | NA | TRBD2 | TRBV6-1 | CASSAPSGRPTYEQYF | TGTGCCAGCAGTGCCCCTAGCGGGAGGCCCACCTACGAGCAGTACTTC
TRBJ2-4 | NA | TRBD1 | TRBV25-1 | CASGTGGMDIQYF | TGTGCCAGCGGGACAGGGGGCATGGACATTCAGTACTTC
TRBJ2-3 | NA | TRBD2 | TRBV7-6 | CASSRRTSGFGDTQYF | TGTGCCAGCAGCCGACGGACTAGCGGGTTTGGAGATACGCAGTATTTT
TRBJ1-4 | NA | NA | TRBV27 | CASSPGQIGKLFF | TGTGCCAGCAGCCCCGGACAGATCGGAAAACTGTTTTTT
TRBJ2-1 | NA | TRBD2 | TRBV4-1 | CASSHSLGAGGFEQFF | TGCGCCAGCAGCCATAGTCTTGGGGCGGGAGGTTTTGAGCAGTTCTTC
TRBJ2-7 | NA | NA | TRBV28 | CASSSGAGETYEQYF | TGTGCCAGCTCTTCCGGGGCAGGGGAGACCTACGAGCAGTACTTC
TRBJ1-5 | NA | TRBD1 | TRBV7-8 | CASSLMGQKSNQPQHF | TGTGCCAGCAGCTTAATGGGACAGAAGAGCAATCAGCCCCAGCATTTT
TRBJ2-4 | NA | TRBD1 | TRBV9 | CASSVAGGIQYF | TGTGCCAGCAGCGTAGCAGGGGGCATTCAGTACTTC
TRBJ1-4 | NA | NA | TRBV7-9 | CASSLAIKGEKLFF | TGTGCCAGCAGCTTAGCGATAAAGGGTGAAAAACTGTTTTTT
TRBJ1-3 | NA | TRBD1 | TRBV16 | CASSHTGVSSGNTIYF | TGTGCCAGCAGCCATACAGGGGTGTCGTCTGGAAACACCATATATTTT
TRBJ2-5 | NA | TRBD2 | TRBV14 | CASSSRSSGRETQYF | TGTGCCAGCAGCTCCCGGTCTAGCGGCCGAGAGACCCAGTACTTC
TRBJ2-1 | NA | NA | TRBV5-6 | CASSLGTLLSYNEQFF | TGTGCCAGCAGCTTGGGGACTCTGCTCTCCTACAATGAGCAGTTCTTC
TRBJ1-1 | NA | NA | TRBV28 | CASSYRRDTEAFF | TGTGCCAGCAGTTACCGTCGGGACACTGAAGCTTTCTTT
TRBJ2-2 | NA | NA | TRBV11-2 | CASSLGVNTGELFF | TGTGCCAGCAGCTTGGGTGTGAACACCGGGGAGCTGTTTTTT
TRBJ2-1 | NA | TRBD2 | TRBV9 | CASSVKLAGGTGYNEQFF | TGTGCCAGCAGCGTAAAACTAGCGGGAGGGACGGGCTACAATGAGCAGTTCTTC
TRBJ2-1 | NA | NA | TRBV7-2 | CASSKTGLNEQFF | TGTGCCAGCAGCAAGACAGGTCTCAATGAGCAGTTCTTC